A single sample gave rise to the 12 T cell receptor beta chains below, sequenced in a study of T cells in Graves' hyperthyroidism and ophthalmopathy. Amplified TCR beta CDR3 regions derived from RNA transcripts. TCR CDR3 underwent first-round RT-PCR with the HTBI primer set. Using its own MiXCR run on the multiplex PCR reads, TCRdb lists one record per CDR3 protein. This table holds about 690,000 distinct CDR3 sequences, roughly 17% found once. Material: blood. The origin of the receptors is a man between 45 and 60 years old with Graves' hyperthyroidism.

This clonotype was picked up many times. V is TRBV20-1 and J is TRBJ1-1; D perhaps matches TRBD1 (5 bases). This CDR3 is built from 13 residues. Looked up from germline, CDR1 is DFQATT and CDR2 is SNEGSKA (reference sequence). V was shortened by 4 bases and J by 3 bases, with 12 bases between the two germline ends. The CDR3 coding sequence is TGCAGTGCTAACAAGTGGGGGTACACTGAAGCTTTCTTT. Protein sequence: CSANKWGYTEAFF.

This clonotype was seen many times. Relative to the germline gene, one junction end is altered; a read error may explain this. This CDR3 reads CASRLDSNYEQYF. CDR3 in DNA: TGCGCCAGCAGGTTGGACAGTAACTACGAGCAGTACTTC. The chain joins TRBV5-1 to TRBJ2-7, with a tentative D call TRBD1 (6 bases). The CDR3 extends over 13 amino acids. The germline V gene has CDR1 SGHRS and CDR2 YFSETQ.

In its sample, this clonotype was seen many times. The CDR3 loop is CASSSRFYSPLHF. The CDR3 DNA follows: TGTGCCAGCAGTTCCCGTTTTTATTCACCCCTCCACTTT. The V and J genes are TRBV27 and TRBJ1-6, with D hard to call. Germline-derived CDR1 and CDR2 are MNHEY and SMNVEV (reference sequence). This CDR3 comprises 13 residues. The ends were cut back, 4 bases at V and 8 bases at J, with 9 bases in the middle.

This clonotype was counted many times. V and J are TRBV6-1 and TRBJ1-4, with 9 bases identical to TRBD1. This CDR3 is built from 18 residues. Germline values: CDR1 MNHNS, CDR2 SASEGT. J was trimmed by 0 bases and V by 6 bases; bases with no gene match: 11. The CDR3 reads CASSFRGQGYATNEKLFF. CDR3 coding DNA: TGTGCCAGCAGCTTCCGGGGACAGGGATATGCAACTAATGAAAAACTGTTTTTT.

The table lists this clonotype with a few counts. V usage is TRBV10-3 and J usage is TRBJ2-6, with D possibly being TRBD2 (5 bases). From germline, CDR1 is ENHRY and CDR2 SYGVKD. The CDR3 spans 15 residues. V shed 3 bases and J shed 2 bases, with 8 bases lying between them. The CDR3 bases are TGTGCCATCAGTGAAGGTAGCGCTGGGGCCAACGTCCTGACTTTC. Amino acids: CAISEGSAGANVLTF.

This clonotype appeared many times. The chain recombines TRBV5-1 with TRBJ1-2, with D hard to call. The germline CDR1 and CDR2 sequences are SGHRS and YFSETQ. This CDR3 is built from 13 residues. Trimming took 6 bases from V and 10 from J, leaving 19 bases between them. CDR3 protein: CASTPEERRNYTF. The CDR3 nucleotides read TGCGCCAGCACCCCGGAGGAAAGAAGGAACTACACCTTC.

The gene calls are TRBV5-1 and TRBJ2-1, with 10 bases lining up with TRBD1. Germline-derived CDR1 and CDR2 are SGHRS and YFSETQ. The CDR3 covers 15 residues. Trimming cost V 5 bases and J 3 bases; bases outside gene matches: 5. This CDR3 is CASRAGQGSYNEQFF. In nucleotides, the CDR3 is TGCGCCAGCAGGGCGGGACAGGGGAGCTACAATGAGCAGTTCTTC.

This clonotype has just a few counts. This chain connects TRBV29-1 to TRBJ2-2; tentatively, D is TRBD1 or TRBD2 (5 bases each). V lost 4 bases, J lost 5 bases, and 11 bases lay in between. CDR3 length: 13 amino acids. Germline-derived CDR1 and CDR2 are SQVTM and ANQGSEA. In DNA, the CDR3 is TGCAGCGTTGTTGGGGGTTGGACCGGGGAGCTGTTTTTT. Amino acids: CSVVGGWTGELFF.

This clonotype was counted at least ten times. The chain employs TRBV28 and TRBJ1-1; D possibly corresponds to TRBD1 (5 bases). Germline values: CDR1 MDHEN, CDR2 SYDVKM. V shed 5 bases and J shed 7 bases, with 17 bases lying between them. The CDR3 has 14 amino acids. CDR3 coding DNA: TGTGCCAGCAGTCCCCCGATCGGGGCACTTGAAGCTTTCTTT. The encoded protein is CASSPPIGALEAFF. Using reference TRBV28 and TRBJ1-1 for the parts outside the CDR3, the full variable domain is DVKVTQSSRYLVKRTGEKVFLECVQDMDHENMFWYRQDPGLGLRLIYFSYDVKMKEKGDIPEGYSVSREKKERFSLILESASTNQTSMYLCASSPPIGALEAFFGQGTRLTVV.

The table lists this clonotype with many counts. The rearrangement links TRBV20-1 to TRBJ1-6; tentative D call: TRBD1 (6 bases). Deletions cut 0 bases from V and 7 bases from J, with 16 bases between. This CDR3 is 16 amino acids long. CDR1 and CDR2 (germline): DFQATT, SNEGSKA (reference sequence). CDR3 amino acids: CSARDRRDNLNSPLHF. In DNA, the CDR3 is TGCAGTGCTAGAGATAGGCGGGACAATTTGAATTCACCCCTCCACTTT.

This chain connects TRBV29-1 to TRBJ1-2; TRBD1 matches at 7 bases. This CDR3 contains 14 residues. Germline V gene data show CDR1 as SQVTM and CDR2 as ANQGSEA. V shed 5 bases, J shed 0 bases, and the junction held 6 bases outside the gene matches. The CDR3 spells CSVQGTGANYGYTF. CDR3 coding DNA: TGCAGCGTTCAAGGCACAGGGGCTAACTATGGCTACACCTTC.

This clonotype was counted between two and nine times. The V gene is TRBV5-4, the J gene TRBJ2-1; 7 bases match TRBD2. Germline trimming cut 4 bases from V and 3 bases from J; bases unmatched to any gene: 7. This CDR3 is 15 amino acids long. The germline V gene has CDR1 SGHNT and CDR2 YYREEE (reference sequence). The CDR3 DNA reads TGTGCCAGCAGCCCTAGCGGAGCCATCTACAATGAGCAGTTCTTC. Protein sequence: CASSPSGAIYNEQFF.